The source of this T cell receptor (beta chain) is a study of cytomegalovirus exposure and HLA in healthy donors. Broader study findings: Accurate prediction of most subjects' HLA-A and HLA-B alleles from TCR beta sequences was reported.

The PCR used 60 Vbeta and 13 Jbeta primers. Clones were sequenced by immunoSEQ multiplex PCR, and TCRdb holds only the in-frame ones, with some missing. This sample has around 150,000 clones, with around 63% found just once. All donors participated as healthy donors of bone marrow. Germline V gives CDR1 SGHNT, CDR2 YENEEA. V gave up 3 bases and J gave up 2 bases, with 8 bases separating them. This CDR3 is built from 13 residues. In the case of this clone: Its antigen is currently unknown.

The TCR originated in a human donor in good health. The sample was PBMCs. This rearrangement joins TRBV11-3 to TRBJ2-7, with unresolved D. The CDR3 loop reads CASSFHRTYEQYF. The CDR3 nucleotides are TGTGCCAGCAGCTTTCACAGAACCTACGAGCAGTACTTC.